A single T cell receptor beta chain is shown here with its context. Its antigen is not known. The junction does not match germline at one end; this may be a read error. This sample is drawn from a study of cytomegalovirus exposure and HLA in healthy donors. Findings of the study overall: It was only CMV serostatus that was available as immune exposure information. The study flagged roughly 150 TCR beta chains as cytomegalovirus-associated. As a later analysis revealed, most CMV-associated TCR beta chains appeared HLA-restricted.

The CDR3 sequence is 19 residues long. CDR1 is SEHNR, CDR2 FQNEAQ, per germline (reference sequence). It was with 60 Vbeta and 13 Jbeta primers that the PCR ran. Sequenced by immunoSEQ multiplex PCR; TCRdb stores in-frame clones only, minus some. This table holds roughly 150,000 clones, around 73% found once. The V call is TRBV7-9, the J call TRBJ2-4; 10 positions match TRBD2. The TCR comes from a male donor in good health and CMV-seronegative. The sample consisted of PBMCs. The CDR3 DNA sequence: TGTGTCAGCAGCTTACCTTGGACTAGCGGTCAGCTAGCCAAAAACATTCAGTACTTC. It specifies CVSSLPWTSGQLAKNIQYF.